This T cell receptor (beta chain) appears in the sequencing data of a study of blood T cell repertoires in COVID-19. Study-level background: The samples span acute and convalescent COVID-19 from the United States, Italy and Spain.

TCRdb keeps only in-frame clones here, not all; method: immunoSEQ multiplex PCR. The top ten clones hold around 4% of a sample with 250,000 to 350,000 clones, 85% of them seen once. The V gene's germline CDR1 is DFQATT and CDR2 SNEGSKA (reference sequence). The ends lost 3 bases at V and 6 bases at J; junction bases unmatched: 7. The CDR3 has 16 residues. The J gene is TRBJ2-2, the V gene TRBV20-1, with 13 nucleotides matching TRBD2. The sequence was obtained from a woman aged 50 to 65 with active or convalescent COVID-19. Material: peripheral blood. CDR3 sequence: CSASDSGTSGAGELFF. The CDR3, as DNA: TGCAGTGCTAGTGATTCCGGGACTAGCGGGGCCGGGGAGCTGTTTTTT.